The 7 T cell receptor beta chains presented below share a single source sample, sequenced in a study of blood T cell repertoires in COVID-19. The table came from immunoSEQ multiplex PCR; TCRdb's copy has only in-frame clones and leaves some out. The sample contains around 290,000 clones, 90% of which appear only once. The sample comprised PBMCs or T cells enriched from blood (not recorded which). The receptor set was obtained from a woman in her 30s who had recovered from COVID-19.

CDR3 residues: CASSRRTGDYNEQFF. DNA of the CDR3: TGTGCCAGCAGCCGAAGGACGGGGGACTACAATGAGCAGTTCTTC. The chain has TRBV11-2 and TRBJ2-1; maybe TRBD2 (6 bases). This CDR3 contains 15 residues. CDR1 is SGHAT and CDR2 is FQNNGV in the germline V gene. Trimming pared 5 bases from V and 3 bases from J, leaving 14 bases between.

J is TRBJ2-7 and V is TRBV5-6; 7 bases map to TRBD2. Trimming removed 2 bases from V and 6 bases from J; junction bases left unmatched: 11. Germline V gives CDR1 SGHDT, CDR2 YYEEEE. The CDR3 runs to 15 residues. CDR3 loop: CASSFGGKAVIEQYF. CDR3 DNA: TGTGCCAGCAGCTTCGGGGGGAAGGCGGTCATCGAGCAGTACTTC.

J is TRBJ2-3 and V is TRBV9, with 10 bases identical to TRBD2. Germline trimming cut 5 bases from V and 3 bases from J; bases unmatched to any gene: 6. Per germline, CDR1 SGDLS and CDR2 YYNGEE. CDR3 length: 15 residues. CDR3 sequence reads: CASSRASGSTDTQYF. The CDR3 nucleotides are TGTGCCAGCAGTCGAGCTAGCGGGAGTACAGATACGCAGTATTTT.

Worth noting for this clone: The junction departs from germline at one end; a sequencing error may be responsible. The chain carries TRBV3-1 (or the pseudogene TRBV3-2) and TRBJ1-2; 7 bases match TRBD1. Germline CDR1 reads LGHDT; CDR2 reads YNNKEL (reference sequence). This CDR3 has 15 amino acids. CDR3 DNA: TGTGCCGGCAGCACCCGGGACAGACACAACTATGGCTACACCTTC. It yields the protein CAGSTRDRHNYGYTF.

This chain links TRBV4-3 with TRBJ2-1; D might be TRBD2 (6 bases). Germline lookup yields CDR1 LGHNA and CDR2 YSLEER. The CDR3 contains 14 residues. V gave up 1 base and J gave up 5 bases, with 9 bases separating them. The CDR3 loop reads CASSQGSGDNEQFF. The CDR3 nucleotides are TGCGCCAGCAGCCAAGGATCGGGGGACAATGAGCAGTTCTTC.

The chain employs TRBV5-1 and TRBJ1-1; D unclear. Trimming left V 10 bases short and J 8 bases short, with 18 bases between. The CDR3 length is 12 residues. Germline V CDR1 and CDR2: SGHRS, YFSETQ. CDR3 DNA: TGCGCCTCCAGCAACGGCAGGAACGAAGCTTTCTTT. Amino acids: CASSNGRNEAFF.

CDR3 DNA sequence: TGTGCCAGCAGCCCAGGGACAGGTCACCAAGAGACCCAGTACTTC. Protein product: CASSPGTGHQETQYF. The gene calls are TRBV7-3 and TRBJ2-5; 8 bases line up with TRBD1. The CDR3 runs to 15 residues. V was clipped by 5 bases and J by 0 bases; unmatched bases: 5. CDR1 is SGHTA, CDR2 FQGTGA, per germline.